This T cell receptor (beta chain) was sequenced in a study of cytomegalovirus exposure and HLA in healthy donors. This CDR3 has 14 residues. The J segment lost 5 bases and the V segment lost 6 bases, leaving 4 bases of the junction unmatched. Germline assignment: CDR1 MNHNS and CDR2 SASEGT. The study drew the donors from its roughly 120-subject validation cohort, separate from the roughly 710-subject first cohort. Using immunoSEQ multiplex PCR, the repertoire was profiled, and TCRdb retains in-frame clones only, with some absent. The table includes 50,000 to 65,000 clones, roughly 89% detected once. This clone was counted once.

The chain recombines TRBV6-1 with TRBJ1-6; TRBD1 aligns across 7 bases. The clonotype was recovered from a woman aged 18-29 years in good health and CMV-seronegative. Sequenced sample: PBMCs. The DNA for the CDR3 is TGTGCCAGCAGCGCCGGACAGGATAATTCACCCCTCCACTTT. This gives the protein CASSAGQDNSPLHF.